These 5 T cell receptor beta chains share one sample of origin, sequenced in a study of blood T cells in healthy people across ages. Primed by a sample-barcoded 5' primer and a J-beta primer mix, a second PCR proceeded for about 6 to 11 cycles. One entry per CDR3 protein results from TCRdb running MiXCR on the 5' RACE reads. The repertoire includes about 1,400,000 distinct CDR3 sequences, approximately 59% of them detected once, and under 8.5% sits in the top ten. Material for sequencing was blood. These receptors came from a man aged 18 to 35 in good health.

This clonotype turned up a few times. V gene TRBV29-1 combines with J gene TRBJ2-1; 14 bases align to TRBD2. Germline V gives CDR1 SQVTM, CDR2 ANQGSEA. V lost 6 bases and J lost 2; bases outside the gene matches: 0. This CDR3 is built from 14 residues. The CDR3 region has the DNA TGCAGCGTGGGACTAGCGGGAGCCTACAATGAGCAGTTCTTC. Translated, it gives CSVGLAGAYNEQFF.

The chain couples TRBV7-2 to TRBJ1-2; 10 bases match TRBD1. J lost 4 bases, V lost 4 bases, and 15 bases had no gene match. There are 18 residues in the CDR3. From germline, CDR1 is SGHTA and CDR2 FQGNSA. The chain's CDR3 is CASSSPLRDRGVGYGYTF. The CDR3 DNA reads as TGTGCCAGCAGCTCCCCACTCCGGGACAGGGGTGTTGGCTATGGCTACACCTTC. The whole variable domain, filled in from reference TRBV7-2 and TRBJ1-2, reads GAGVSQSPSNKVTEKGKDVELRCDPISGHTALYWYRQSLGQGLEFLIYFQGNSAPDKSGLPSDRFSAERTGGSVSTLTIQRTQQEDSAVYLCASSSPLRDRGVGYGYTFGSGTRLTVV.

This clonotype was detected a few times. Mismatch with germline at one junction end may stem from a read error. The chain uses TRBV7-2 and TRBJ2-7; TRBD1 aligns across 8 bases. The CDR3 is 15 amino acids. Germline loops: CDR1 SGHTA, CDR2 FQGNSA. The CDR3 coding sequence is TGTGCCAGCTGCTTGATAGGACAGGGATCTTACGAGCAGTACTTC. Its translation is CASCLIGQGSYEQYF.

The chain carries TRBV20-1 and TRBJ1-5; D is undetermined. The V end was cut by 6 bases, the J end by 0 bases, with 15 bases between. The CDR3 extends over 15 amino acids. CDR1 and CDR2 from the germline V gene are DFQATT and SNEGSKA (reference sequence). The CDR3 DNA reads as TGCAGTGCCCTCTGGACGGCGAATAGCAATCAGCCCCAGCATTTT. It specifies CSALWTANSNQPQHF.

The chain joins TRBV6-1 to TRBJ1-1; D gene uncertain. Deletions cut 3 bases from V and 3 bases from J, with 14 bases between. Germline V lookup: CDR1 MNHNS, CDR2 SASEGT. This CDR3 has 15 residues. The CDR3 sequence is CASSDQAEIYTEAFF. Here the CDR3 DNA reads TGTGCCAGCAGTGATCAGGCCGAAATCTACACTGAAGCTTTCTTT.